This TCR beta chain appears in the sequencing data of a study of cytomegalovirus exposure and HLA in healthy donors. Study results and caveats: It was shown in a later analysis that HLA-associated TCR beta chains were more clonally expanded than other, equally common chains. Presence/absence analysis assumed near-uniform sequencing depth across donors.

A word on this clone: Its antigen is not identified.

The V end lost 3 bases, the J end lost 0 bases, and 6 bases lay between the germline ends. The V gene's germline CDR1 is ENHRY and CDR2 SYGVKD. This CDR3 comprises 14 residues. 60 Vbeta and 13 Jbeta primers were used in PCR. Repertoires were generated with immunoSEQ multiplex PCR, while TCRdb's copy carries only in-frame clones and drops some. The sample shows under 200,000 clones, and about 6% sits with its ten largest clones. The chain employs TRBV10-3 and TRBJ1-5; D not resolved. Sample: PBMCs. The sequence was collected from a man under 40 in good health and CMV-seronegative. The CDR3 sequence is CAISDSYSNQPQHF. DNA for the CDR3: TGTGCCATCAGTGATTCCTATAGCAATCAGCCCCAGCATTTT.